These 26 T cell receptor beta chains share one sample of origin, sequenced in a study of control samples from healthy donors and cancer patients. TCRdb's table, derived via immunoSEQ multiplex PCR, lists solely in-frame clones and lacks some. The sample yields tens of thousands of clones, 88% seen once. The sample taken for sequencing was blood. These receptors originate from a woman in her seventies in good health.

CDR3 sequence (DNA): TGTGCCAGCAGCTTATTCGGCCAGGGGGCCGGGAATTCACCCCTCCACTTT. Translation gives CASSLFGQGAGNSPLHF. The chain carries TRBV7-2 and TRBJ1-6; TRBD1 agrees at 8 bases. Germline V gene data show CDR1 as SGHTA and CDR2 as FQGNSA. There are 17 residues in the CDR3. Trimming at V came to 2 bases and at J to 7 bases, leaving 10 bases not matched to a gene.

This clone was seen only a few times. The CDR3 DNA is TGCGCCAGCAGTGAGTCGAGTACACCTGGAAACACCATATATTTT. Protein: CASSESSTPGNTIYF. The V and J genes are TRBV10-2 and TRBJ1-3; D is uncertain. Germline V gene data show CDR1 as WSHSY and CDR2 as SAAADI. The CDR3 spans 15 residues. Trimming left V 0 bases short and J 2 bases short, with 8 bases between.

This sequence joins TRBV6-5 and TRBJ1-5, with TRBD1 identical over 7 bases. V lost 5 bases and J lost 4; bases outside the gene matches: 5. CDR3 length: 14 amino acids. Germline V gene sequence: CDR1 MNHEY, CDR2 SVGAGI. The CDR3 region has the DNA TGTGCCAGCAGTCCCTCAGGGGGGAATCAGCCCCAGCATTTT. As protein: CASSPSGGNQPQHF.

This chain links TRBV9 with TRBJ2-6, with no clear D. This CDR3 contains 14 residues. V was pared by 3 bases and J by 2 bases, with 6 bases between. The germline gives CDR1 SGDLS, CDR2 YYNGEE. CDR3 sequence: CASSEDPGANVLTF. The CDR3 DNA reads as TGTGCCAGCAGCGAAGACCCTGGGGCCAACGTCCTGACTTTC.

Here the CDR3 reads CASNLRGGIYEQYF. The CDR3 nucleotides read TGTGCCAGCAATCTCCGGGGCGGCATTTACGAGCAGTACTTC. This chain connects TRBV2 to TRBJ2-7; perhaps D is TRBD1 or TRBD2 (5 bases each). V was cut by 7 bases and J by 4 bases, with 17 bases left in between. Germline CDR1 and CDR2: SNHLY and FYNNEI. The CDR3 totals 14 residues. Combining the CDR3 with reference TRBV2 and TRBJ2-7 gives the whole variable domain EPEVTQTPSHQVTQMGQEVILRCVPISNHLYFYWYRQILGQKVEFLVSFYNNEISEKSEIFDDQFSVERPDGSNFTLKIRSTKLEDSAMYFCASNLRGGIYEQYFGPGTRLTVT.

This chain uses TRBV11-1 with TRBJ1-1; 7 nucleotides line up with TRBD1. The CDR3 spans 13 residues. Germline CDR1 SGHAT, CDR2 FQDESV (reference sequence). V gave up 5 bases and J gave up 3 bases; unmatched junction bases: 3. CDR3 sequence (DNA): TGTGCCAGCAGCCAGGACAGGCACACTGAAGCTTTCTTT. Translated, it gives CASSQDRHTEAFF.

This chain joins TRBV30 and TRBJ1-5; 7 positions match TRBD1. This CDR3 has 14 amino acids. V shed 1 base, J shed 3 bases, and the junction held 3 bases outside the gene matches. Per germline, CDR1 GTSNPN and CDR2 SVGIG (reference sequence). CDR3 sequence: CAWSEQGNNQPQHF. The CDR3 DNA reads TGTGCCTGGAGTGAACAGGGGAACAATCAGCCCCAGCATTTT.

The chain joins TRBV19 to TRBJ1-5; the match to TRBD1 covers 10 bases. The CDR3 extends over 15 amino acids. CDR1 and CDR2 from the germline V gene are LNHDA and SQIVND (reference sequence). V shed 5 bases and J 5 bases; nucleotides not matched to a gene: 6. The CDR3 DNA reads TGTGCCAGTAGTGTGGGACAGGGGAGCTATCAGCCCCAGCATTTT. As protein: CASSVGQGSYQPQHF. The full variable domain, its missing parts supplied by reference TRBV19 and TRBJ1-5, is DGGITQSPKYLFRKEGQNVTLSCEQNLNHDAMYWYRQDPGQGLRLIYYSQIVNDFQKGDIAEGYSVSREKKESFPLTVTSAQKNPTAFYLCASSVGQGSYQPQHFGDGTRLSIL.

This chain joins TRBV7-2 and TRBJ2-5; possibly TRBD1 or TRBD2 for D (5 bases each). Trimming left V 6 bases short and J 9 bases short, with 17 bases between. The CDR3 sequence is 13 residues long. Per germline, CDR1 SGHTA and CDR2 FQGNSA. The CDR3 region has the DNA TGTGCCAGCAGTCCGACCGGGATAGGGGCCCAGTACTTC. Translated, it gives CASSPTGIGAQYF.

In DNA, the CDR3 is TGCGCCAGCAGCTTGGGCAACCACACCGGGGACGAGCAGTACTTC. Amino acid sequence: CASSLGNHTGDEQYF. The chain carries TRBV5-1 and TRBJ2-7, with D possibly TRBD2 on 5 matching bases. Trimming removed 0 bases at V and 5 bases at J, with 15 bases between. Per the germline V gene, CDR1 is SGHRS and CDR2 is YFSETQ. There are 15 residues in the CDR3.

The chain carries TRBV2 and TRBJ1-2; D not certain. Trimming left V 6 bases short and J 8 bases short, with 10 bases between. In germline, CDR1 is SNHLY, CDR2 FYNNEI. CDR3 size: 11 residues. The CDR3 DNA reads TGTGCCAGCAGCCTCCAGAGCGGCTACACCTTC. It codes for CASSLQSGYTF.

V and J are TRBV19 and TRBJ1-1, with 7 bases aligning to TRBD1. CDR3 size: 15 residues. V dropped 5 bases and J dropped 5; count of bases not matched to a gene: 11. Germline CDR1 LNHDA, CDR2 SQIVND (reference sequence). Here the CDR3 DNA reads TGTGCCAGTAGTCCCAGGGGGGGTGAGATGACTGAAGCTTTCTTT. It yields the protein CASSPRGGEMTEAFF.

CDR3 region: CASSSAGTAAYEQYF. The CDR3 DNA sequence: TGTGCCAGCAGTTCCGCCGGGACAGCTGCTTACGAGCAGTACTTC. The chain joins TRBV11-1 to TRBJ2-7, with 7 bases that match TRBD1. Germline assignment: CDR1 SGHAT and CDR2 FQDESV (reference sequence). The trim removed 6 bases at V and 4 bases at J, leaving 12 bases unmatched. This CDR3 comprises 15 residues.

The chain uses TRBV12-3 or TRBV12-4 and TRBJ2-2; D is unclear. The CDR3 sequence is 12 residues long. V was cut by 3 bases and J by 6 bases, with 5 bases left in between. The CDR3 DNA reads as TGTGCCAGCAGTTTGTTTTCCGGGGAGCTGTTTTTT. This sequence encodes CASSLFSGELFF.

The gene calls are TRBV2 and TRBJ1-1, with no clear D. Looked up from germline, CDR1 is SNHLY and CDR2 is FYNNEI. There are 13 residues in the CDR3. V lost 2 bases to trimming and J lost 2 bases, with 6 bases between them. The CDR3 coding sequence is TGTGCCAGCAGTGAAAACAGAAACACTGAAGCTTTCTTT. It translates to CASSENRNTEAFF.

The chain couples TRBV3-1 (or the pseudogene TRBV3-2) to TRBJ2-5; D unclear. V lost 1 base to trimming and J lost 6 bases, with 12 bases between them. The CDR3 spans 14 residues. Germline CDR1 is LGHDT and CDR2 is YNNKEL (reference sequence). The CDR3 region is CASSQVSPGQTQYF. Written as DNA, the CDR3 is TGTGCCAGCAGCCAAGTCTCCCCCGGGCAGACCCAGTACTTC.

The V gene is TRBV3-1 (or the pseudogene TRBV3-2), the J gene TRBJ2-7; D is uncertain. V lost 1 base and J 3 bases, leaving 7 bases between the germline ends. The CDR3 loop spans 13 amino acids. The germline CDR1 and CDR2 sequences are LGHDT and YNNKEL (reference sequence). The CDR3, as DNA: TGTGCCAGCAGCCAAGGGGCGGTCTACGAGCAGTACTTC. Amino acid sequence: CASSQGAVYEQYF.

In this sample, this clone turned up a few times. V gene TRBV5-1 combines with J gene TRBJ1-1; D is possibly TRBD1 (5 bases). The CDR3 spans 14 residues. From germline, CDR1 is SGHRS and CDR2 YFSETQ. V gave up 7 bases and J gave up 2 bases, with 15 bases separating them. This chain's CDR3 is CASQGPGVNTEAFF. The DNA for the CDR3 is TGCGCCAGCCAAGGGCCGGGGGTCAACACTGAAGCTTTCTTT. The full variable domain, its missing parts supplied by reference TRBV5-1 and TRBJ1-1, is KAGVTQTPRYLIKTRGQQVTLSCSPISGHRSVSWYQQTPGQGLQFLFEYFSETQRNKGNFPGRFSGRQFSNSRSEMNVSTLELGDSALYLCASQGPGVNTEAFFGQGTRLTVV.

The chain couples TRBV5-1 to TRBJ1-1; 9 bases align to TRBD1. This CDR3 comprises 16 residues. Germline V CDR1 and CDR2: SGHRS, YFSETQ. The V and J ends lost 2 bases and 4 bases, in that order; junction bases with no gene match: 9. This CDR3 reads CASSFLQGARSTEAFF. In DNA, the CDR3 is TGCGCCAGCAGCTTTTTACAGGGGGCGCGCAGCACTGAAGCTTTCTTT.

The genes are TRBV5-6 and TRBJ1-6; D might be TRBD1 (6 bases). Germline V gives CDR1 SGHDT, CDR2 YYEEEE. The V end was cut by 4 bases, the J end by 7 bases, with 15 bases between. This CDR3 has 15 amino acids. This CDR3 reads CASSRGVAGNSPLHF. CDR3 nucleotide sequence: TGTGCCAGCAGCAGGGGGGTAGCTGGAAATTCACCCCTCCACTTT. Looking up the rest from reference TRBV5-6 and TRBJ1-6 gives the full variable domain: DAGVTQSPTHLIKTRGQQVTLRCSPKSGHDTVSWYQQALGQGPQFIFQYYEEEERQRGNFPDRFSGHQFPNYSSELNVNALLLGDSALYLCASSRGVAGNSPLHFGNGTRLTVT.

The chain has TRBV9 and TRBJ1-1, with 8 bases aligning to TRBD1. Germline CDR1 is SGDLS and CDR2 is YYNGEE. CDR3 length: 15 residues. V gave up 3 bases and J gave up 0 bases; unmatched junction bases: 4. DNA of the CDR3: TGTGCCAGCAGCGGAACGGACAGGGTGAACACTGAAGCTTTCTTT. This gives the protein CASSGTDRVNTEAFF. Looking up the rest from reference TRBV9 and TRBJ1-1 gives the full variable domain: DSGVTQTPKHLITATGQRVTLRCSPRSGDLSVYWYQQSLDQGLQFLIQYYNGEERAKGNILERFSAQQFPDLHSELNLSSLELGDSALYFCASSGTDRVNTEAFFGQGTRLTVV.

The chain couples TRBV6-2 or TRBV6-3 to TRBJ2-7; 14 bases match TRBD2. Per the germline V gene, CDR1 is MNHEY and CDR2 is SVGEGT. V lost 6 bases, J lost 2 bases, and 3 bases stayed unmatched. The CDR3 sequence is 15 residues long. Here the CDR3 reads CASSLTSGGAYEQYF. In DNA form, the CDR3 reads TGTGCCAGCAGCCTGACTAGCGGGGGGGCCTACGAGCAGTACTTC.

The chain couples TRBV9 to TRBJ2-1; 12 bases align to TRBD2. CDR3 length: 15 residues. Germline V gene data show CDR1 as SGDLS and CDR2 as YYNGEE. V was pared by 4 bases and J by 8 bases, with 7 bases of the junction left unmatched. CDR3 DNA sequence: TGTGCCAGCAGCCCCCGGACTAGCGGGGACGATGAGCAGTTCTTC. This codes for CASSPRTSGDDEQFF.

The DNA for the CDR3 is TGTGCCAGCACCTTGGGACTTCCGGGGTACAATGAGCAGTTCTTC. It codes for CASTLGLPGYNEQFF. J is TRBJ2-1 and V is TRBV2, with D perhaps matching TRBD2 (6 bases). Germline lookup yields CDR1 SNHLY and CDR2 FYNNEI. V lost 7 bases to trimming and J lost 4 bases, with 17 bases between them. The CDR3 contains 15 residues.

J is TRBJ1-4 and V is TRBV6-5; D call uncertain. This CDR3 is 13 amino acids long. Trimming took off 7 bases at V and 5 bases at J, with 11 bases between the two ends. CDR1 MNHEY and CDR2 SVGAGI come from the germline V gene. CDR3 sequence (DNA): TGTGCCAGCACCTTCAGACGAAATGAAAAACTGTTTTTT. This sequence encodes CASTFRRNEKLFF.

The J gene is TRBJ1-5, the V gene TRBV19; maybe TRBD1 (5 bases). Trimming stripped 6 bases from V and 6 bases from J, with 15 bases between. Germline V gene sequence: CDR1 LNHDA, CDR2 SQIVND (reference sequence). This CDR3 region has 14 residues. This CDR3 reads CASREQGGLQPQHF. CDR3 nucleotides: TGTGCCAGTAGGGAGCAGGGCGGTCTTCAGCCCCAGCATTTT. The full variable domain, completed using reference TRBV19 and TRBJ1-5, is DGGITQSPKYLFRKEGQNVTLSCEQNLNHDAMYWYRQDPGQGLRLIYYSQIVNDFQKGDIAEGYSVSREKKESFPLTVTSAQKNPTAFYLCASREQGGLQPQHFGDGTRLSIL.